Detailed here is one T cell receptor (beta chain). Its antigen is still unknown. The record originates from a study of cytomegalovirus exposure and HLA in healthy donors. General study points: Researchers reported in a later analysis that common viral pathogens appeared linked to several top clusters.

Everyone who donated was a healthy bone marrow donor. This PCR relied on a set of 60 Vbeta primers and 13 Jbeta primers. Data came from immunoSEQ multiplex PCR; TCRdb stores just in-frame clones and leaves some out. The table lists about 180,000 clones, approximately 80% of them singletons. V was clipped by 2 bases and J by 9 bases, with 15 bases between them. The CDR3 spans 14 residues. CDR1 SNHLY and CDR2 FYNNEI come from the germline V gene. The TCR comes from a man in his 60s in good health and CMV-seronegative. The chain uses TRBV2 and TRBJ2-3, with TRBD2 as a possible D gene (5 bases). The specimen was PBMCs. The CDR3 DNA reads as TGTGCCAGCAGTGAAATGGAGACTAACCCGACGCAGTATTTT. This codes for CASSEMETNPTQYF. Complete variable domain (other parts from reference TRBV2 and TRBJ2-3): EPEVTQTPSHQVTQMGQEVILRCVPISNHLYFYWYRQILGQKVEFLVSFYNNEISEKSEIFDDQFSVERPDGSNFTLKIRSTKLEDSAMYFCASSEMETNPTQYFGPGTRLTVL.